This is a list of T cell receptor beta chains from one sample in a study of CD8+ T cells in alopecia areata. The table came from immunoSEQ multiplex PCR; TCRdb's copy has only in-frame clones and leaves some out. The sample comprises 200,000 to 250,000 clones, about 57% of which are singletons, and more than 1.5% rests with the top ten. The sample in question was CD4+ T cells sorted from blood, obtained at week 4, from a patient treated with tofacitinib. All receptors come from a human donor with alopecia areata. Both conserved end residues are part of each CDR3. The D gene is left open where the match is weak. Only some rows state a clone size, as once, few, many or a class for expanded clones.

D gene	J gene	clone size	V gene	CDR3 DNA	CDR3 protein
-	TRBJ2-1	many	TRBV5-1	TGCGCCAGCAGAGACCAGGGGACCTCCTCTAACAATGAGCAGTTCTTC	CASRDQGTSSNNEQFF
-	TRBJ1-2	-	TRBV30	TGTGCCACGGGCTATGGCTACACCTTC	CATGYGYTF
-	TRBJ2-7	-	TRBV29-1	TGCAGCGTTAATGGGGGGAAGGCATACGAGCAGTACTTC	CSVNGGKAYEQYF
TRBD1	TRBJ2-3	-	TRBV30	TGTGCCTGGAGTAGGACTCCTGGCACAGGGGGCACAGATACGCAGTATTTT	CAWSRTPGTGGTDTQYF
-	TRBJ2-4	-	TRBV4-3	TGCGCCAGCAGCCAAGAGGGTGGTCGAGGAGACATTCAGTACTTC	CASSQEGGRGDIQYF
-	TRBJ1-1	few	TRBV7-9	TGTGCCAGCAGCTTAGCGCTAGGGCCTGAAGCTTTCTTT	CASSLALGPEAFF
-	TRBJ2-3	-	TRBV12-5	TGTGCTAGTGGTTCCCCGGACAGCCACCAAACAGATACGCAGTATTTT	CASGSPDSHQTDTQYF
-	TRBJ1-2	-	TRBV11-2	TGTGCCAGCAGCTTAGCATACAGGGATTTCTATGGCTACACCTTC	CASSLAYRDFYGYTF
-	TRBJ1-2	once	TRBV30	TGTGCCTGGATACGGCAAAACTATGGCTACACCTTC	CAWIRQNYGYTF
-	TRBJ2-1	few	TRBV29-1	TGCAGCGTTGAGGTTGGGGGCAGAGGCAATGAGCAGTTCTTC	CSVEVGGRGNEQFF
TRBD2	TRBJ2-7	-	TRBV29-1	TGCAGCGCCCTCGGGAGGGACGAGCAGTACTTC	CSALGRDEQYF
-	TRBJ2-6	-	TRBV29-1	TGCAGCGTGGATTTTGAGAGCTCTGGGGCCAACGTCCTGACTTTC	CSVDFESSGANVLTF
-	TRBJ2-5	-	TRBV14	TGTGCCAGCAGCCCCCGTCCGGGGATGGGGCAAGAGACCCAGTACTTC	CASSPRPGMGQETQYF
-	TRBJ1-2	-	TRBV29-1	TGCAGCGGTTGGTGGGGGAATGGCTACACCTTC	CSGWWGNGYTF
TRBD2	TRBJ2-3	-	TRBV4-2	TGTGCCAGCAGCCAAGAGCAGCGGGGGCCAAAAGCAGATACGCAGTATTTT	CASSQEQRGPKADTQYF
-	TRBJ1-2	once	TRBV11-3	TGTGCCAGCAGCCCGGGTCCCTATGGCTACACCTTC	CASSPGPYGYTF
-	TRBJ1-1	-	TRBV21-1	TGTGCCAGCAGCGAGAAAAGGACGGTCACTGAAGCTTTCTTT	CASSEKRTVTEAFF
TRBD1	TRBJ1-5	-	TRBV10-3	TGTGCCACCGGACAGGACCCACAGCCCCAGCATTTT	CATGQDPQPQHF
-	TRBJ2-7	few	TRBV10-3	TGTGCCACCATAGGACACCAATCCTACGAGCAGTACTTC	CATIGHQSYEQYF
-	TRBJ2-6	few	TRBV2	TGTGCCAGCAGCTCTGGGGCCAACGTCCTGACTTTC	CASSSGANVLTF
-	TRBJ2-3	-	TRBV2	TGTGCCAGCAGGCCGGGACAAGGGGTAGGGGAAGATACGCAGTATTTT	CASRPGQGVGEDTQYF
TRBD1	TRBJ1-4	-	TRBV30	TGTGCCTTGGACAGGGGGCCAGAAAAACTGTTTTTT	CALDRGPEKLFF
-	TRBJ2-1	-	TRBV6-6	TGTGCCAGCAGTCCCAGGGGATCAAGCGGTGGTGAGCAGTTCTTC	CASSPRGSSGGEQFF
-	TRBJ1-1	few	TRBV19	TGTGCCAGTAGTATAGAGGACGGCGGAGAAGCTTTCTTT	CASSIEDGGEAFF